This TCR beta chain was captured in a study of response to subunit inactivated influenza vaccine. Study-wide findings and caveats: That few new T cells are recruited by each seasonal influenza vaccination was the authors' suggestion.

V was clipped by 7 bases and J by 1 base, with 10 bases between them. The germline V gene encodes CDR1 MNHEY and CDR2 SVGEGT. The CDR3 runs 14 residues. Via MiXCR, TCRdb re-called the RT-PCR reads, giving one row per CDR3 protein. In the table there are 450,000 to 700,000 distinct CDR3 sequences, about 14% of which are singletons. This clonotype was counted between two and nine times. Its cognate antigen is unknown. The genes are TRBV6-2 or TRBV6-3 and TRBJ2-2; D uncertain. The sequence derives from a man aged 50 or older who received an inactivated influenza vaccine. The sample was PBMCs from blood, taken 12 days after vaccination. For the CDR3, the DNA is TGTGCCAGCATGTCACCGGTGAACACCGGGGAGCTGTTTTTT. It yields the protein CASMSPVNTGELFF.